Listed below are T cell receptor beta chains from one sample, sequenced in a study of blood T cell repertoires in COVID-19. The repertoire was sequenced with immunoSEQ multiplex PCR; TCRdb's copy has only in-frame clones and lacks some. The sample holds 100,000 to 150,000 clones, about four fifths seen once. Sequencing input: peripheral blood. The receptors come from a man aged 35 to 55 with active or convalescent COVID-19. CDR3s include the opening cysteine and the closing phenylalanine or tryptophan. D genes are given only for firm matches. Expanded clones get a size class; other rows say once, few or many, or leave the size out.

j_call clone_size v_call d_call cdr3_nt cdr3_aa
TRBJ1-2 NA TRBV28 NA TGTGCCAGCAGTTTAGTTCAGGTTAACTATGGCTACACCTTC CASSLVQVNYGYTF
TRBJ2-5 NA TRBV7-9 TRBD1 TGTGCCAGCACCTCCGCTCCTGGACAGGGTCGGGAGACCCAGTACTTC CASTSAPGQGRETQYF
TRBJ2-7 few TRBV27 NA TGTGCCAGCAAGTTCCGGCAGGGCCACGAGCAGTACTTC CASKFRQGHEQYF
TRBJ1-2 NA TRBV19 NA TGTGCCAGTAGTTCCGGGAACAGAAAATACTATGGCTACACCTTC CASSSGNRKYYGYTF
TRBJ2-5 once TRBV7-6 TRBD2 TGTGCCAGCAGCTTGAATAGCGGGGGGGCCAAAGAGACCCAGTACTTC CASSLNSGGAKETQYF
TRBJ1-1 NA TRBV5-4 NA TGTGCCAGCAGCTTGGAGTCGGTCACTGAAGCTTTCTTT CASSLESVTEAFF
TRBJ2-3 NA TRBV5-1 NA TGCGCCAGCAGCTTGATCCCAGGGGATACGCAGTATTTT CASSLIPGDTQYF
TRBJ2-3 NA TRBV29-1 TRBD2 TGCAGCGTTGGGGCGAGTGGTGGTAGCGGGGGAGATACGCAGTATTTT CSVGASGGSGGDTQYF
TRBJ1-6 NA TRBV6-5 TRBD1 TGTGCCAGCAGGAAGGGACAGACCATCTCACCCCTCCACTTT CASRKGQTISPLHF
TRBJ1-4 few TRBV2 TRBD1 TGTGCCAGCCGGGACAGGGGGTATGAAAAACTGTTTTTT CASRDRGYEKLFF
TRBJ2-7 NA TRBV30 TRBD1 TGTGCCTGGAAGTGGGGAGACAGGGAACACGAGCAGTACTTC CAWKWGDREHEQYF
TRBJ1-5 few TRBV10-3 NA TGTGCCGCCGACAAGGATCACAATCAGCCCCAGCATTTT CAADKDHNQPQHF
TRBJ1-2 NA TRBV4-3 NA TGCGCCAGCAGCCAAGGACAGTATTATGGCTACACCTTC CASSQGQYYGYTF